One T cell receptor beta chain is described in this entry. What it binds is unknown. General study findings and limits: Tumor memory CD4+ T cell TCR gene usage clustered with blood and lymph node memory CD4+ cells and lymph node naive CD4+ cells.

The V end lost 4 bases, the J end lost 10 bases, and 17 bases lay between the germline ends. Germline V gene data show CDR1 as SGHTA and CDR2 as FQGNSA. This CDR3 is built from 14 residues. Treg sorting used a CD4+CD25+CD127-/low gate. TCRdb re-derived calls from the 5' RACE reads in MiXCR, one entry per CDR3 protein. The data hold around 55,000 distinct CDR3 sequences, with around 21% observed a single time. This sequence joins TRBV7-2 and TRBJ1-5, with D unclear. Sequenced material: tumor-infiltrating Tregs sorted from the breast tumor. This sequence originates from a female donor with breast cancer. The CDR3 nucleotides read TGTGCCAGCAGCTCCCGGGCCCAGCGGGGACCCCAGCATTTT. This encodes CASSSRAQRGPQHF.